This is a list of T cell receptor beta chains from one sample in a study of early T cells in non-severe SARS-CoV-2 infection. TCRdb itself ran the 5' RACE reads through MiXCR, one entry per CDR3 protein. Seen here are approximately 71,000 distinct CDR3 sequences, less than 15% observed once, and the top ten hold more than 4.5%. Sequenced sample: whole blood. All receptors derive from an adult who was a healthcare worker with PCR-confirmed SARS-CoV-2 infection or an uninfected control (not recorded which). CDR3s include the opening cysteine and the closing phenylalanine or tryptophan. A D gene is named only where the DNA matches it firmly. Expanded clones are given a class, and other clones once, few, many or no size at all.

j_call d_call v_call clone_size cdr3_aa cdr3_nt
TRBJ2-5 . TRBV7-6 . CASSPRLLETQYF TGTGCCAGCAGCCCCAGACTGTTGGAGACCCAGTACTTC
TRBJ2-1 . TRBV11-2 . CASSSLMAYNEQFF TGTGCCAGCAGCTCCCTCATGGCCTACAATGAGCAGTTCTTC
TRBJ2-7 TRBD2 TRBV20-1 many CSASSSGGLEQYF TGCAGTGCTAGTTCTAGCGGGGGGCTGGAGCAGTACTTC
TRBJ2-3 TRBD2 TRBV12-3/TRBV12-4 many CASSFRGGGSRVDTQYF TGTGCCAGCAGTTTTCGGGGGGGCGGGTCCCGAGTGGATACGCAGTATTTT
TRBJ2-2 . TRBV12-5 many CASGLGSNTGELFF TGTGCTAGTGGTTTGGGCAGTAACACCGGGGAGCTGTTTTTT
TRBJ2-2 TRBD1 TRBV29-1 few CSVLQGALNTGELFF TGCAGCGTTTTACAGGGGGCCCTTAACACCGGGGAGCTGTTTTTT
TRBJ2-5 TRBD2 TRBV6-5 few CASSSSGRWGQETQYF TGTGCCAGCAGTTCGAGCGGGAGGTGGGGGCAAGAGACCCAGTACTTC
TRBJ1-1 TRBD1 TRBV5-1 many CASSLRPGQGAAAEAFF TGCGCCAGCAGCTTACGACCGGGACAGGGGGCGGCAGCTGAAGCTTTCTTT
TRBJ1-3 . TRBV12-3/TRBV12-4 many CATSPNGNTIYF TGTGCCACCTCCCCGAACGGAAACACCATATATTTT
TRBJ2-1 . TRBV4-2 many CASSQDWGEWQFF TGTGCCAGCAGCCAAGATTGGGGAGAATGGCAGTTCTTC
TRBJ2-3 TRBD1 TRBV19 . CASTPTGADTQYF TGTGCCAGTACCCCGACAGGGGCGGATACGCAGTATTTT
TRBJ2-3 TRBD2 TRBV6-1 . CASISRAGGIDTQYF TGTGCCAGCATCTCTAGGGCGGGGGGGATAGATACGCAGTATTTT
TRBJ2-2 TRBD2 TRBV12-3/TRBV12-4 few CASSRVSGRRTGELFF TGTGCCAGCAGTAGAGTTAGCGGGAGGAGGACCGGGGAGCTGTTTTTT
TRBJ1-1 . TRBV3-1 . CASSQVDRNTEAFF TGTGCCAGCAGCCAAGTCGACAGGAACACTGAAGCTTTCTTT
TRBJ2-1 . TRBV29-1 . CSVVGLRYYNEQFF TGCAGCGTTGTGGGACTCCGTTACTACAATGAGCAGTTCTTC
TRBJ2-2 TRBD1 TRBV2 few CASSEQGVSNTGELFF TGTGCCAGCAGTGAACAGGGGGTCTCGAACACCGGGGAGCTGTTTTTT
TRBJ2-3 . TRBV11-2 . CASSSGQYPDTQYF TGTGCCAGCAGCTCAGGACAGTACCCAGATACGCAGTATTTT
TRBJ2-3 . TRBV12-3/TRBV12-4 . CASSLIAGTDTQYF TGTGCCAGCAGTTTAATTGCCGGGACAGATACGCAGTATTTT
TRBJ2-3 TRBD2 TRBV7-8 few CASSYGLGGRTDTQYF TGTGCCAGCAGCTATGGGTTAGGCGGGAGGACAGATACGCAGTATTTT
TRBJ2-5 . TRBV7-6 many CASSPGYQETQYF TGTGCCAGCAGCCCGGGGTACCAAGAGACCCAGTACTTC
TRBJ1-6 TRBD1 TRBV5-1 . CASSEGGLPYNSPLHF TGCGCCAGCAGCGAAGGGGGCCTGCCTTATAATTCACCCCTCCACTTT
TRBJ2-2 . TRBV6-1 many CASTGTRNTGELFF TGTGCCAGCACCGGAACAAGGAACACCGGGGAGCTGTTTTTT
TRBJ2-1 . TRBV12-3/TRBV12-4 many CASSFRRVGNEQFF TGTGCCAGCAGTTTCCGCAGGGTGGGGAATGAGCAGTTCTTC
TRBJ2-7 TRBD2 TRBV7-9 . CASSPTGLYEQYF TGTGCCAGCAGCCCCACGGGACTATACGAGCAGTACTTC
TRBJ2-2 . TRBV20-1 . CSARNEDSLNTGELFF TGCAGTGCTAGAAACGAGGACAGCTTAAACACCGGGGAGCTGTTTTTT
TRBJ2-2 . TRBV12-3/TRBV12-4 . CASSPSIRTGELFF TGTGCCAGCAGTCCCTCGATCAGGACCGGGGAGCTGTTTTTT
TRBJ2-1 TRBD2 TRBV7-9 once CASRPLGASGKRDEQFF TGTGCCAGCAGACCCCTTGGGGCTAGCGGAAAACGTGATGAGCAGTTCTTC
TRBJ2-2 TRBD2 TRBV5-1 few CASSYYGLAGGNTGELFF TGCGCCAGCAGCTACTATGGACTAGCGGGGGGAAACACCGGGGAGCTGTTTTTT